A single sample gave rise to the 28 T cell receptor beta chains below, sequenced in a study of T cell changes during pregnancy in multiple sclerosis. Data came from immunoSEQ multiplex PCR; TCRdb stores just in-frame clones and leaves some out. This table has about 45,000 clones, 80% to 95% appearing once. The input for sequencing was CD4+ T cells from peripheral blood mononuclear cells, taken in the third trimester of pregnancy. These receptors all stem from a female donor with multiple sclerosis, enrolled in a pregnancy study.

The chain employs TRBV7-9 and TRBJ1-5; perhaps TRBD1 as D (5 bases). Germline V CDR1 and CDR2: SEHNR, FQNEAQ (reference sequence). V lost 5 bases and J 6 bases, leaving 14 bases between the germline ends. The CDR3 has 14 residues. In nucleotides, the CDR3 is TGTGCCAGCAGCCCTTGGGGGGTCGGTCAGCCCCAGCATTTT. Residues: CASSPWGVGQPQHF.

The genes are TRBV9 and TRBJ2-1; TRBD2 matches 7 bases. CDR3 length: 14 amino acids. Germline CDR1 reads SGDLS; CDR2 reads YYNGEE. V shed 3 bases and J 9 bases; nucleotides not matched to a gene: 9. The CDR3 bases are TGTGCCAGCAGCGCGGTCACTAGCGAAGGTGAGCAGTTCTTC. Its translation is CASSAVTSEGEQFF.

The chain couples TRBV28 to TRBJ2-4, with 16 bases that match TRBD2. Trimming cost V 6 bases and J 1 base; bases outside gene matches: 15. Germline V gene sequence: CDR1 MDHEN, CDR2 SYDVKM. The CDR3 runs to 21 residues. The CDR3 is CASRLRGLAGGRGGAKNIQYF. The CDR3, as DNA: TGTGCCAGCAGACTCAGGGGACTAGCGGGAGGGCGTGGGGGGGCCAAAAACATTCAGTACTTC. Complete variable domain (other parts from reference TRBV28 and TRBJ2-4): DVKVTQSSRYLVKRTGEKVFLECVQDMDHENMFWYRQDPGLGLRLIYFSYDVKMKEKGDIPEGYSVSREKKERFSLILESASTNQTSMYLCASRLRGLAGGRGGAKNIQYFGAGTRLSVL.

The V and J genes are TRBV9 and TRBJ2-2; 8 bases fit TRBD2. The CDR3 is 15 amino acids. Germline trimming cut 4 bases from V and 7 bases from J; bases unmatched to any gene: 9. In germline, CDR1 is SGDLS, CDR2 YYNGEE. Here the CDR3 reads CASSPRLAPSGELFF. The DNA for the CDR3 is TGTGCCAGCAGCCCACGACTAGCGCCAAGCGGGGAGCTGTTTTTT. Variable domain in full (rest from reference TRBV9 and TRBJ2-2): DSGVTQTPKHLITATGQRVTLRCSPRSGDLSVYWYQQSLDQGLQFLIQYYNGEERAKGNILERFSAQQFPDLHSELNLSSLELGDSALYFCASSPRLAPSGELFFGEGSRLTVL.

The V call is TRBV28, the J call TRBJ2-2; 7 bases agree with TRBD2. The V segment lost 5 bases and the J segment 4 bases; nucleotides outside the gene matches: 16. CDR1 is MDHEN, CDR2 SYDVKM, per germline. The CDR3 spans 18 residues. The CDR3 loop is CASSRGWGGAGGTGELFF. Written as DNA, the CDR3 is TGTGCCAGCAGTCGCGGCTGGGGGGGAGCCGGTGGCACCGGGGAGCTGTTTTTT.

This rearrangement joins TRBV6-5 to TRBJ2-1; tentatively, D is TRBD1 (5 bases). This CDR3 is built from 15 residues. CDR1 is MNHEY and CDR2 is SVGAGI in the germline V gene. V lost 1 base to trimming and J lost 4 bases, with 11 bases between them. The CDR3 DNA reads TGTGCCAGCAGTTACTTAGGGGTTAAGTACAATGAGCAGTTCTTC. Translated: CASSYLGVKYNEQFF.

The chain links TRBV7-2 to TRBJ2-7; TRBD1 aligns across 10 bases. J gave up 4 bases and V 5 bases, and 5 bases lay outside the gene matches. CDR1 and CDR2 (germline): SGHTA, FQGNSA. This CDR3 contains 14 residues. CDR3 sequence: CASSRDRGIYEQYF. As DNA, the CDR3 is TGTGCCAGCAGCCGGGACAGGGGTATATACGAGCAGTACTTC.

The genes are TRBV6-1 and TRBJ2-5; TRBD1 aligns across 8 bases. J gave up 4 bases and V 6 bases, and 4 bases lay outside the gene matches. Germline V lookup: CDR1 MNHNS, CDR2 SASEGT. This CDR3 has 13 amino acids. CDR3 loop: CASRGTGGETQYF. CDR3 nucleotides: TGTGCCAGCAGGGGGACAGGTGGAGAGACCCAGTACTTC.

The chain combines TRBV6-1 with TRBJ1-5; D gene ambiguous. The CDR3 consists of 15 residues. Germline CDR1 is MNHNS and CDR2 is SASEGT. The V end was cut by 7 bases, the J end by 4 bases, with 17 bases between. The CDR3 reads CASILTGGVNQPQHF. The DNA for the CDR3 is TGTGCCAGCATTTTGACTGGCGGGGTTAATCAGCCCCAGCATTTT.

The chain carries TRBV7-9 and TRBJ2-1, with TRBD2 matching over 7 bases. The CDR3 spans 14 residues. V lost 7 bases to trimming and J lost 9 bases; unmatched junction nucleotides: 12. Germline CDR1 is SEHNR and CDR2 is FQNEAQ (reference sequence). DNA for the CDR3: TGTGCCAGCAACCCTATCACGGGGGGAAGTGAGCAGTTCTTC. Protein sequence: CASNPITGGSEQFF.

CDR3 bases: TGTGCCAGCAGCTTGAATGGCGGCGCCTACGAGCAGTACTTC. Translated: CASSLNGGAYEQYF. This chain uses TRBV5-8 with TRBJ2-7; D gene unclear. The CDR3 totals 14 residues. V was shortened by 1 base and J by 2 bases, with 10 bases between the two germline ends. Germline loops: CDR1 SGHTS, CDR2 YDEGEE.

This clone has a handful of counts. CDR3 DNA: TGTGCCACCAGCAGAGAGCGAGCGGGAGGGTCTGAGCAGTTCTTC. Its protein is CATSRERAGGSEQFF. The chain combines TRBV15 with TRBJ2-1; 10 bases align to TRBD2. The length of the CDR3 is 15 residues. Germline V gene sequence: CDR1 LNHNV, CDR2 YYDKDF (reference sequence). Unmatched junction bases numbered 5, after V lost 0 bases and J lost 9 bases.

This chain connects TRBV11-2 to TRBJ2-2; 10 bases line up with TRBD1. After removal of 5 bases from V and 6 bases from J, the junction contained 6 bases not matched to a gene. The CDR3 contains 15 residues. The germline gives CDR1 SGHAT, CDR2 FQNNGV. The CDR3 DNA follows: TGTGCCAGCAGCCAACGACAGGGGGCGGCCGGGGAGCTGTTTTTT. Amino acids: CASSQRQGAAGELFF. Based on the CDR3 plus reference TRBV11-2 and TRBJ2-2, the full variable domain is EAGVAQSPRYKIIEKRQSVAFWCNPISGHATLYWYQQILGQGPKLLIQFQNNGVVDDSQLPKDRFSAERLKGVDSTLKIQPAKLEDSAVYLCASSQRQGAAGELFFGEGSRLTVL.

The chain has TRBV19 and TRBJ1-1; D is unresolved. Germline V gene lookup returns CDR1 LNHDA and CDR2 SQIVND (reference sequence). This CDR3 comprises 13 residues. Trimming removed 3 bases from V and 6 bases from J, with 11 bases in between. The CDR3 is CASSIGREPEAFF. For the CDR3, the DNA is TGTGCCAGTAGTATTGGGAGGGAACCTGAAGCTTTCTTT.

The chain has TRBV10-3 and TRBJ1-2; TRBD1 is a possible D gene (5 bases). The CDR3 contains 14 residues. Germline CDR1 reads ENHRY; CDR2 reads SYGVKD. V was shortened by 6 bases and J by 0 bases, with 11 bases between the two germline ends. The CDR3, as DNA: TGTGCCATCAGCGCAGGGATTTCTAACTATGGCTACACCTTC. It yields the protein CAISAGISNYGYTF.

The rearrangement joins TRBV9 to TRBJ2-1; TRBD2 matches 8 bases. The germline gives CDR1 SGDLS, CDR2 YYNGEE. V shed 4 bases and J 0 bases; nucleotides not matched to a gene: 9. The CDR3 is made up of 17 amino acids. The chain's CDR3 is CASSLETGTSSYNEQFF. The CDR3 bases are TGTGCCAGCAGCTTAGAGACCGGGACTAGCTCCTACAATGAGCAGTTCTTC.

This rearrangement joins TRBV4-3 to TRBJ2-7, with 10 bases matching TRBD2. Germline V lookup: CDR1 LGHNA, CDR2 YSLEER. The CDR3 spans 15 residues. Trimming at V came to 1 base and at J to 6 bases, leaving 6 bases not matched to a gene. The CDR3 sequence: CASSQGASGRGEQYF. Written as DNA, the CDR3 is TGCGCCAGCAGCCAAGGGGCTAGCGGGAGAGGCGAGCAGTACTTC.

CDR3: CASSQPPGVLNYGYTF. In nucleotides, the CDR3 is TGTGCCAGCAGCCAACCCCCGGGAGTCCTAAACTATGGCTACACCTTC. The chain links TRBV4-2 to TRBJ1-2; the D is unclear. The CDR3 runs 16 residues. V was clipped by 2 bases and J by 2 bases, with 15 bases between them. Germline V gene data show CDR1 as LGHNA and CDR2 as YNFKEQ.

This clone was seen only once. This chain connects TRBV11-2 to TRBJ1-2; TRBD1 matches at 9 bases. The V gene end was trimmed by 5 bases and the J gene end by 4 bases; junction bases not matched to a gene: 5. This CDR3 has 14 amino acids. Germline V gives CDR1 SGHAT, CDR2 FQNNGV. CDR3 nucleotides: TGTGCCAGCAGCCAGACAGGGGGAGGCTATGGCTACACCTTC. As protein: CASSQTGGGYGYTF.

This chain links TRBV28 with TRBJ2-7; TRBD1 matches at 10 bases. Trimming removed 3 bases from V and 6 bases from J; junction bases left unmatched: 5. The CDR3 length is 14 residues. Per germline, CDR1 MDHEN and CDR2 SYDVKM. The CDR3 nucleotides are TGTGCCAGCAGTTTCCCCGGACAGGGGGGCGAGCAGTACTTC. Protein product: CASSFPGQGGEQYF.

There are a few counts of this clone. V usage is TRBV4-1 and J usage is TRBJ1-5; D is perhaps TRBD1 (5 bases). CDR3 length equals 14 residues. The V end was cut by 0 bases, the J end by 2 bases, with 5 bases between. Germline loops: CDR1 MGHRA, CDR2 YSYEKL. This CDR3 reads CASSQEQGNQPQHF. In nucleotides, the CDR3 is TGCGCCAGCAGCCAAGAACAGGGCAATCAGCCCCAGCATTTT.

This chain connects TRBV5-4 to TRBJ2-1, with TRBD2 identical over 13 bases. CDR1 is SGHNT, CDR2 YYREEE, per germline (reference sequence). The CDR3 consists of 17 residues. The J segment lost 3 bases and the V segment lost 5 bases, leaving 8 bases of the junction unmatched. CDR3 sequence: CASRTWTSGGDYNEQFF. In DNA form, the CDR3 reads TGTGCCAGCAGGACGTGGACTAGCGGGGGTGACTACAATGAGCAGTTCTTC.

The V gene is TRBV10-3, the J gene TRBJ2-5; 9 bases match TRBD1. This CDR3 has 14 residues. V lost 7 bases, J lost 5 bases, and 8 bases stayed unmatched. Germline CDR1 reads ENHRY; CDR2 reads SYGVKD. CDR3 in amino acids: CAIKRDREGETQYF. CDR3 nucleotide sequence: TGTGCCATCAAGCGGGACAGGGAGGGCGAGACCCAGTACTTC.

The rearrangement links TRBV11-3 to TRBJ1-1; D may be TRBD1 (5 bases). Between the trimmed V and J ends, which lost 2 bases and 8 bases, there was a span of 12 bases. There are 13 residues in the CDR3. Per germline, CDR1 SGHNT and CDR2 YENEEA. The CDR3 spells CASSLRGPGEAFF. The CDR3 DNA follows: TGTGCCAGCAGCTTAAGGGGCCCCGGGGAAGCTTTCTTT.

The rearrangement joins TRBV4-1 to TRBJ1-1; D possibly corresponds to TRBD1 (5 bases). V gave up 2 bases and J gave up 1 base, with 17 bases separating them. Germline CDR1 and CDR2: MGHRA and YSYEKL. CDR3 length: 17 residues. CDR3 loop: CASSQPEQRQRNTEAFF. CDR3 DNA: TGCGCCAGCAGCCAACCGGAACAGAGACAGCGGAACACTGAAGCTTTCTTT.

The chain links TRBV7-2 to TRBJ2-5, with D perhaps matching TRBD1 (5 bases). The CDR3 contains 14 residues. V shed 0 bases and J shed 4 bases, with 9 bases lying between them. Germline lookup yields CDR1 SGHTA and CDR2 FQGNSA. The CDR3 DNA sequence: TGTGCCAGCAGCTTAGCCGGTGGGGCAGAGACCCAGTACTTC. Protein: CASSLAGGAETQYF.

Here the CDR3 reads CASRSANSRDGSGELFF. The CDR3 nucleotides are TGTGCAAGTCGCTCGGCGAATAGCCGGGATGGTAGCGGGGAGCTGTTTTTT. The chain has TRBV12-2 and TRBJ2-2; TRBD2 reflects the table's D call only, with no check against the DNA. TRBV12-2 is an annotated pseudogene. This CDR3 spans 17 amino acids.

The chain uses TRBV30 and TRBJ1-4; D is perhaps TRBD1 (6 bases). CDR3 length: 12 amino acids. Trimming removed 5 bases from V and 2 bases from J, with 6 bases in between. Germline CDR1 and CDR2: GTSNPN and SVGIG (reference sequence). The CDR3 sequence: CAWQGTNEKLFF. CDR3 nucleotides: TGTGCCTGGCAGGGGACTAATGAAAAACTGTTTTTT.